This T cell receptor (beta chain) was identified during a study of response to subunit inactivated influenza vaccine. The CDR3 covers 14 residues. Trimming left V 4 bases short and J 5 bases short, with 18 bases between. The germline gives CDR1 DFQATT, CDR2 SNEGSKA (reference sequence). TCRdb analysed the RT-PCR reads with MiXCR anew, one entry per CDR3 protein. The sample has about 780,000 distinct CDR3 sequences; about 18% are singletons. This sequence originates from a man aged 45-60 years who received an inactivated influenza vaccine. The material was PBMCs from blood, obtained around 5 days after vaccination. V and J are TRBV20-1 and TRBJ2-7; TRBD1 or TRBD2 may be the D gene (5 bases each). The CDR3: CSATGTLGMDEQYF. Written as DNA, the CDR3 is TGCAGTGCTACAGGGACCTTGGGTATGGACGAGCAGTACTTC.